These 15 T cell receptor beta chains were sequenced from one sample in a study of tumor-infiltrating lymphocytes in oesophageal squamous cell carcinoma. TCRdb re-derived calls from the PCR reads in MiXCR, one entry per CDR3 protein. The table records more than 10,000 distinct CDR3 sequences, approximately 47% of them present only once. Specimen: blood. The receptors stem from a female donor with esophageal squamous cell carcinoma.

This clonotype has only a few counts. V gene TRBV7-2 combines with J gene TRBJ2-3; D is perhaps TRBD1 (6 bases). The CDR3 has 13 residues. Germline CDR1 and CDR2: SGHTA and FQGNSA. V gave up 5 bases and J gave up 6 bases, with 12 bases separating them. The CDR3 DNA sequence: TGTGCCAGCAGCCCGTACAGGGACGATACGCAGTATTTT. Translated, it gives CASSPYRDDTQYF. Drawing the rest from reference TRBV7-2 and TRBJ2-3, the complete variable domain is GAGVSQSPSNKVTEKGKDVELRCDPISGHTALYWYRQSLGQGLEFLIYFQGNSAPDKSGLPSDRFSAERTGGSVSTLTIQRTQQEDSAVYLCASSPYRDDTQYFGPGTRLTVL.

Turning to this clonotype: The conserved closing phenylalanine or tryptophan is absent in this CDR3, likely reflecting a read error. This rearrangement joins TRBV7-3 to TRBJ2-1; the match to TRBD2 covers 9 bases. Germline V gene data show CDR1 as SGHTA and CDR2 as FQGTGA. V shed 6 bases and J 7 bases; nucleotides not matched to a gene: 10. This CDR3 has 15 residues. The CDR3 here is CASSLSGGLGNEQFI. CDR3 bases: TGTGCCAGCAGTCTCAGCGGGGGGCTAGGGAATGAGCAGTTCATC.

This clonotype was seen at least ten times. A read error is possible here, since a much larger clone lies one base away. The gene calls are TRBV5-6 and TRBJ2-5; D unresolved. The CDR3 is 14 amino acids. Trimming removed 0 bases from V and 11 bases from J, with 17 bases in between. Germline V gene lookup returns CDR1 SGHDT and CDR2 YYEEEE. The CDR3 DNA is TGTGCCAGCAGCTTGGCCTTTATCCTAAATGAGCAGTACTTC. Amino acid sequence: CASSLAFILNEQYF.

The chain couples TRBV7-2 to TRBJ2-7; weak D call: TRBD1 (5 bases). Gene TRBJ1-2 matches the end of the DNA better, so the J call may be wrong. The CDR3 totals 14 residues. Germline V gives CDR1 SGHTA, CDR2 FQGNSA. The CDR3 loop reads CASSLGGYAYGYTF. The CDR3 bases are TGTGCCAGCAGCTTAGGGGGCTACGCCTATGGCTACACCTTC.

This chain connects TRBV6-5 to TRBJ2-4; 8 bases are shared with TRBD1. This CDR3 has 16 amino acids. The germline V gene encodes CDR1 MNHEY and CDR2 SVGAGI. J was trimmed by 13 bases and V by 5 bases; bases with no gene match: 19. CDR3 DNA: TGTGCCAGCAGTGAAGCGATAACAGGGGGGACAGATACGCAGTACTTC. Protein: CASSEAITGGTDTQYF.

This clonotype has at least ten counts. The chain combines TRBV2 with TRBJ2-7; TRBD1 aligns across 9 bases. There are 15 residues in the CDR3. After removal of 2 bases from V and 6 bases from J, the junction contained 8 bases not matched to a gene. Germline V gene data show CDR1 as SNHLY and CDR2 as FYNNEI. The CDR3 nucleotides are TGTGCCAGCAGTGAATCCGGGACAGGGATAGGCGAGCAGTACTTC. As protein: CASSESGTGIGEQYF.

The CDR3 DNA is TGTGCCACACATCCCCCGGTTTGGAACACTGAAGCTTTCTTT. Residues: CATHPPVWNTEAFF. The V call is TRBV6-1, the J call TRBJ1-1, with D hard to call. V was pared by 10 bases and J by 1 base, with 16 bases between. Per germline, CDR1 MNHNS and CDR2 SASEGT. The CDR3 is 14 residues long.

This chain links TRBV6-6 with TRBJ2-4; TRBD2 is a possible D gene (5 bases). This CDR3 contains 14 residues. Germline V gives CDR1 MNHNY, CDR2 SVGAGI (reference sequence). V was cut by 6 bases and J by 12 bases, with 21 bases left in between. CDR3 loop: CASSFRTESWSQYF. The CDR3 coding sequence is TGTGCCAGCAGCTTTCGGACTGAGAGTTGGAGTCAGTACTTC.

Judged by abundance, this clonotype is medium-sized. The gene calls are TRBV6-1 and TRBJ2-5, with D possibly matching TRBD1 (6 bases). Germline lookup yields CDR1 MNHNS and CDR2 SASEGT. V was cut by 6 bases and J by 4 bases, with 9 bases left in between. This CDR3 has 12 amino acids. CDR3 sequence: CASRQGVETQYF. DNA of the CDR3: TGTGCCAGCAGACAGGGTGTAGAGACCCAGTACTTC.

V and J are TRBV12-3 or TRBV12-4 and TRBJ1-1; the D gene is possibly TRBD1 (6 bases). The CDR3 loop spans 13 amino acids. V gave up 4 bases and J gave up 0 bases, with 6 bases separating them. CDR3 region: CASSSGVNTEAFF. CDR3 nucleotide sequence: TGTGCCAGCAGTTCAGGGGTGAACACTGAAGCTTTCTTT.

The chain combines TRBV7-6 with TRBJ2-7, with TRBD2 identical over 7 bases. With the DNA end fitting TRBJ2-1 better, the J assignment may be wrong. This CDR3 has 17 amino acids. Germline V gene data show CDR1 as SGHVS and CDR2 as FNYEAQ. Here the CDR3 DNA reads TGTGCCAGCAGCGCTTACGGGACTACGGACGAGAAGAATGAGCAGTTCTTC. Translated: CASSAYGTTDEKNEQFF.

This clonotype was counted a few times. This rearrangement joins TRBV20-1 to TRBJ1-1; D is undetermined. This CDR3 is built from 11 residues. Looked up from germline, CDR1 is DFQATT and CDR2 is SNEGSKA (reference sequence). V was clipped by 5 bases and J by 1 base, with 5 bases between them. This chain's CDR3 is CSAGENTEAFF. CDR3 in DNA: TGCAGTGCTGGTGAGAACACTGAAGCTTTCTTT.

On this clonotype: Sequence at one end of the junction differs from germline and may be a read error. V and J are TRBV7-6 and TRBJ2-5; 7 nucleotides line up with TRBD2. The CDR3 covers 14 residues. The germline V gene encodes CDR1 SGHVS and CDR2 FNYEAQ. This CDR3 reads CASSRAGNQETQYF. CDR3 coding DNA: TGTGCTAGCAGTCGAGCGGGGAACCAAGAGACCCAGTACTTC.

This sequence joins TRBV6-9 and TRBJ2-1; D ambiguous. The J call may not be correct, given that the DNA end is closer to TRBJ2-7. The CDR3 sequence is 11 residues long. The germline V gene has CDR1 MNHGY and CDR2 SVAAGI. The CDR3 spells CASSSFYEQYF. Written as DNA, the CDR3 is TGTGCCAGCAGTTCATTCTACGAGCAGTACTTC.

The chain couples TRBV24-1 to TRBJ2-3; no clear D gene. The germline V gene encodes CDR1 KGHDR and CDR2 SFDVKD. The CDR3 extends over 16 amino acids. Trimming removed 10 bases at V and 0 bases at J, with 19 bases between. The CDR3: CATSPLRSSSTDTQYF. The CDR3 DNA follows: TGTGCCACGTCCCCCCTCAGGTCGTCTAGCACAGATACGCAGTATTTT.